The TCR beta chain described here comes from a study of T cell responses to AZD1222 COVID-19 vaccine. Study-level points and caveats: Donor demographics were predominantly white British with a female majority; clonal diversity may be underestimated. Spike-specific TCR breadth and depth were elevated following two AZD1222 doses. Only 5 to 7 individuals given AZD1222 were seropositive at baseline.

The CDR3 contains 16 residues. Germline CDR1 is SEHNR and CDR2 is FQNEAQ (reference sequence). Trimming left V 5 bases short and J 3 bases short, with 19 bases between. As regards this clone: Its antigen is still unknown.

Assay used: immunoSEQ multiplex PCR; TCRdb lists only in-frame clones, some missing. The table includes around 140,000 clones, around 94% detected once. The sample here was peripheral blood, taken after recovery from COVID-19. The receptor was derived from an adult who had recovered from COVID-19. The J gene is TRBJ2-5, the V gene TRBV7-9; D possibly uses TRBD1 or TRBD2 (5 bases each). This CDR3 reads CASSPPRGDGEETQYF. CDR3 DNA sequence: TGTGCCAGCAGCCCCCCTAGAGGGGATGGTGAAGAGACCCAGTACTTC.